This T cell receptor beta chain was captured in a study of cytomegalovirus exposure and HLA in healthy donors. Whole-study findings and limits: The likely explanation for a cluster of highly shared sequence variants was sequencing artifact. Later work found most CMV-associated TCR beta chains apparently HLA-restricted.

V was shortened by 4 bases and J by 2 bases, with 8 bases between the two germline ends. The V gene's germline CDR1 is SNHLY and CDR2 FYNNEI. CDR3 length: 13 amino acids. The study ran its PCR with 60 Vbeta and 13 Jbeta primers. In the authors' methods: Later, an analysis found 80 million or so unique TCR beta chains, and about 10 million of these were shared. Assay used: immunoSEQ multiplex PCR; TCRdb lists only in-frame clones, some missing. Clone size and V and J calls were adopted from that table, with D and trimming inferred from the DNA. The data contain 140,000 or so clones, roughly 80% of them singletons. Remarks on this clone: Its antigen remains unknown.

V usage is TRBV2 and J usage is TRBJ2-5, with D possibly TRBD1 on 6 matching bases. This TCR was recovered from a female donor in good health and CMV-seronegative. The sequenced material came from PBMCs. CDR3 in DNA: TGTGCCAGCAGTGCTGGACAGCAAGAGACCCAGTACTTC. This sequence encodes CASSAGQQETQYF.